This entry lists 31 T cell receptor beta chains sequenced from one sample in a study of identical twins. TCRdb re-derived calls from the 5' RACE reads in MiXCR, one entry per CDR3 protein. The repertoire holds roughly 260,000 distinct CDR3 sequences, with over 11% as singletons. Sequenced: memory (CD45RO+) T cells sorted from blood. These receptors were collected from a woman under 30 in good health.

This clonotype was found many times. The gene calls are TRBV9 and TRBJ2-5; 7 bases match TRBD2. The V gene end was trimmed by 3 bases and the J gene end by 2 bases; junction bases not matched to a gene: 1. Germline values: CDR1 SGDLS, CDR2 YYNGEE. The CDR3 sequence is 13 residues long. The CDR3 DNA follows: TGTGCCAGCAGCGGGGGACTACAAGAGACCCAGTACTTC. Translating gives CASSGGLQETQYF.

Only a few counts were recorded for this clonotype. This chain links TRBV6-2 or TRBV6-3 with TRBJ2-7; weak D call: TRBD2 (5 bases). V was shortened by 2 bases and J by 4 bases, with 6 bases between the two germline ends. The CDR3 totals 12 residues. Germline V gene lookup returns CDR1 MNHEY and CDR2 SVGEGT. The CDR3 spells CASSYRGYEQYF. DNA of the CDR3: TGTGCCAGCAGTTACCGAGGGTACGAGCAGTACTTC.

This clonotype was seen a few times. This chain links TRBV21-1 with TRBJ2-2; TRBD1 is the table's D call, not checked against the DNA. TRBV21-1 is a listed pseudogene. The length of the CDR3 is 13 residues. The CDR3 region is CASSRGRGGELFF. CDR3 nucleotide sequence: TGTGCCAGCAGTAGGGGGCGGGGCGGGGAGCTGTTTTTT.

This clonotype has just a few counts. The rearrangement uses TRBV27 and TRBJ2-1, with 8 positions matching TRBD2. The germline CDR1 and CDR2 sequences are MNHEY and SMNVEV (reference sequence). Losses at the gene ends were 1 base for V and 10 bases for J; bases not matched to a gene: 9. This CDR3 contains 15 residues. In DNA form, the CDR3 reads TGTGCCAGCAGTTTATTAGCGGGGAGGATTCGAGAGCAGTTCTTC. Protein: CASSLLAGRIREQFF.

V gene TRBV7-2 combines with J gene TRBJ2-1, with TRBD2 matching 9 bases. Trimming cost V 3 bases and J 9 bases; bases outside gene matches: 12. The length of the CDR3 is 16 residues. Per the germline V gene, CDR1 is SGHTA and CDR2 is FQGNSA. The CDR3 DNA sequence: TGTGCCAGCAGCTTTCAGCGCGGGAGGGCCTCAACTGAGCAGTTCTTC. This sequence encodes CASSFQRGRASTEQFF. Using reference TRBV7-2 and TRBJ2-1 for the parts outside the CDR3, the full variable domain is GAGVSQSPSNKVTEKGKDVELRCDPISGHTALYWYRQSLGQGLEFLIYFQGNSAPDKSGLPSDRFSAERTGGSVSTLTIQRTQQEDSAVYLCASSFQRGRASTEQFFGPGTRLTVL.

This clonotype was observed a few times. This chain joins TRBV7-9 and TRBJ2-7; 9 bases agree with TRBD2. Per germline, CDR1 SEHNR and CDR2 FQNEAQ (reference sequence). Trimming took 11 bases from V and 6 from J; bases not matched to a gene: 5. The CDR3 runs 11 residues. Written as DNA, the CDR3 is TGTGCCGCGGGACTAGCCTCCGAGCAGTACTTC. Its translation: CAAGLASEQYF.

There are a few counts of this clonotype. The chain is built from TRBV6-2 or TRBV6-3 and TRBJ2-7; D unresolved. V was clipped by 6 bases and J by 3 bases, with 12 bases between them. Germline V gene data show CDR1 as MNHEY and CDR2 as SVGEGT. The CDR3 loop spans 13 amino acids. The CDR3 protein is CASSNTAGYEQYF. CDR3 coding DNA: TGTGCCAGCAGCAACACAGCAGGCTACGAGCAGTACTTC.

In its sample, this clonotype was seen a few times. The V gene is TRBV7-8, the J gene TRBJ2-7; 11 nucleotides align to TRBD1. This CDR3 contains 15 residues. Germline lookup yields CDR1 SGHVS and CDR2 FQNEAQ. V shed 5 bases, J shed 6 bases, and the junction held 9 bases outside the gene matches. DNA of the CDR3: TGTGCCAGCAGCCCTCGGGACAGGGGGACGGCCGAGCAGTACTTC. Its translation is CASSPRDRGTAEQYF.

This chain links TRBV6-5 with TRBJ1-1; D not resolved. Germline lookup yields CDR1 MNHEY and CDR2 SVGAGI. V was clipped by 5 bases and J by 9 bases, with 10 bases between them. CDR3 length: 11 residues. CDR3 sequence: CASSEQNKAFF. The DNA of the CDR3 is TGTGCCAGCAGTGAACAGAATAAAGCTTTCTTT.

This clonotype has a handful of counts. The chain links TRBV7-9 to TRBJ2-1; TRBD2 matches at 15 bases. In germline, CDR1 is SEHNR, CDR2 FQNEAQ (reference sequence). The CDR3 contains 16 residues. The J segment lost 9 bases and the V segment lost 3 bases, leaving 6 bases of the junction unmatched. The CDR3 reads CASSFPGLAGGSEQFF. As DNA, the CDR3 is TGTGCCAGCAGCTTCCCGGGACTAGCGGGAGGCAGTGAGCAGTTCTTC.

This sequence joins TRBV20-1 and TRBJ2-3; no firm D call. V dropped 4 bases and J dropped 4 bases, with 9 bases sitting between them. CDR3 size: 12 residues. In germline, CDR1 is DFQATT, CDR2 SNEGSKA (reference sequence). CDR3 sequence: CSAIRAADTQYF. DNA for the CDR3: TGCAGTGCTATTAGGGCGGCAGATACGCAGTATTTT.

This chain links TRBV7-9 with TRBJ2-5; D is undetermined. The CDR3 totals 12 residues. Germline lookup yields CDR1 SEHNR and CDR2 FQNEAQ (reference sequence). Trimming cost V 5 bases and J 8 bases, with 12 bases left between them. CDR3 sequence: CASSPASGTQYF. DNA of the CDR3: TGTGCCAGCAGCCCGGCCTCTGGAACCCAGTACTTC.

This clonotype was counted ten times or more. This chain connects TRBV5-1 to TRBJ2-2, with 11 bases that match TRBD2. The CDR3 covers 15 residues. CDR1 and CDR2 from the germline V gene are SGHRS and YFSETQ. The junction had 2 bases not matched to a gene; V was cut back by 7 bases and J by 0 bases. The DNA of the CDR3 is TGCGCCAGCTCGGGACTAGCGGCGAACACCGGGGAGCTGTTTTTT. This encodes CASSGLAANTGELFF.

This clonotype was seen a few times. The V gene is TRBV27, the J gene TRBJ1-5; 10 bases are shared with TRBD1. The J segment lost 1 base and the V segment lost 5 bases, leaving 8 bases of the junction unmatched. Per the germline V gene, CDR1 is MNHEY and CDR2 is SMNVEV (reference sequence). This CDR3 is built from 17 residues. The DNA for the CDR3 is TGTGCCAGCAGTCCGGGACAGGGGTTGGTGAGCAATCAGCCCCAGCATTTT. It encodes CASSPGQGLVSNQPQHF.

The rearrangement joins TRBV20-1 to TRBJ2-7, with 9 bases identical to TRBD1. Unmatched junction bases numbered 7, after V lost 4 bases and J lost 6 bases. CDR1 and CDR2 (germline): DFQATT, SNEGSKA (reference sequence). The length of the CDR3 is 13 residues. CDR3 sequence: CSATGQGPSEQYF. The DNA for the CDR3 is TGCAGTGCTACGGGACAGGGCCCTTCCGAGCAGTACTTC.

This clonotype came up many times. The chain is built from TRBV5-6 and TRBJ1-5; tentative D call: TRBD1 (6 bases). V dropped 5 bases and J dropped 2 bases, with 11 bases sitting between them. Per germline, CDR1 SGHDT and CDR2 YYEEEE. The CDR3 has 14 residues. In DNA, the CDR3 is TGTGCCAGCAGTCTCAGGGGAGGCAATCAGCCCCAGCATTTT. Protein: CASSLRGGNQPQHF.

This clonotype was observed a few times. The genes are TRBV6-2 or TRBV6-3 and TRBJ2-6, with 10 bases identical to TRBD2. J lost 1 base, V lost 8 bases, and 5 bases had no gene match. Germline-derived CDR1 and CDR2 are MNHEY and SVGEGT. There are 16 residues in the CDR3. The CDR3 bases are TGTGCCAGCGGGACTAGCGATTGGTCTGGGGCCAACGTCCTGACTTTC. Translating it yields CASGTSDWSGANVLTF.

The sample holds a few counts of this clonotype. This chain links TRBV27 with TRBJ1-6, with 7 bases identical to TRBD1. Germline CDR1 MNHEY, CDR2 SMNVEV (reference sequence). The CDR3 sequence is 16 residues long. Trimming cost V 4 bases and J 1 base; bases outside gene matches: 4. The CDR3 nucleotides are TGTGCCAGCAGTTATGAGGGGGCTTCCTATAATTCACCCCTCCACTTT. Translating it yields CASSYEGASYNSPLHF.

This clonotype was recorded many times. The V and J genes are TRBV7-9 and TRBJ2-3; 8 nucleotides match TRBD2. From germline, CDR1 is SEHNR and CDR2 FQNEAQ (reference sequence). This CDR3 is 15 amino acids long. V was clipped by 7 bases and J by 2 bases; unmatched bases: 8. The CDR3 sequence is CASTQAGGYTDTQYF. CDR3 DNA: TGTGCCAGCACTCAGGCGGGAGGCTACACAGATACGCAGTATTTT.

V is TRBV3-1 and J is TRBJ2-6; D remains unclear. Germline CDR1 and CDR2: LGHDT and YNNKEL (reference sequence). Trimming stripped 3 bases from V and 5 bases from J, with 5 bases between. The CDR3 runs to 13 residues. This CDR3 reads CASSQTRANVLTF. The CDR3 nucleotides read TGTGCCAGCAGCCAGACCCGGGCCAACGTCCTGACTTTC.

The rearrangement links TRBV7-9 to TRBJ1-2, with unresolved D. This CDR3 has 16 residues. Germline assignment: CDR1 SEHNR and CDR2 FQNEAQ (reference sequence). Trimming left V 3 bases short and J 3 bases short, with 17 bases between. The CDR3, as DNA: TGTGCCAGCAGCTTTTACCGGGCCCGGGAAGACTATGGCTACACCTTC. Translating gives CASSFYRAREDYGYTF.

This clonotype was counted between two and nine times. The chain combines TRBV2 with TRBJ2-1; the match to TRBD1 covers 10 bases. The V gene end was trimmed by 7 bases and the J gene end by 7 bases; junction bases not matched to a gene: 4. The CDR3 sequence is 13 residues long. Germline CDR1 is SNHLY and CDR2 is FYNNEI. This chain's CDR3 is CASTKDRGNEQFF. DNA for the CDR3: TGTGCCAGCACCAAGGACAGGGGGAATGAGCAGTTCTTC. Full variable domain (remainder filled in from reference TRBV2 and TRBJ2-1): EPEVTQTPSHQVTQMGQEVILRCVPISNHLYFYWYRQILGQKVEFLVSFYNNEISEKSEIFDDQFSVERPDGSNFTLKIRSTKLEDSAMYFCASTKDRGNEQFFGPGTRLTVL.

The gene calls are TRBV5-1 and TRBJ1-6; maybe TRBD1 (5 bases). Germline CDR1 is SGHRS and CDR2 is YFSETQ. The CDR3 runs 17 residues. Trimming removed 6 bases at V and 7 bases at J, with 23 bases between. The CDR3, as DNA: TGCGCCAGCACGGCCCAAGGGGTTGGGTTCGGGAATTCACCCCTCCACTTT. It encodes CASTAQGVGFGNSPLHF.

The table lists this clonotype with many counts. The chain links TRBV7-2 to TRBJ2-3, with TRBD2 as a possible D gene (6 bases). The CDR3 has 11 amino acids. Germline assignment: CDR1 SGHTA and CDR2 FQGNSA. Trimming shortened V by 2 bases and J by 14 bases, and 11 bases separated the two germline ends. The CDR3 bases are TGTGCCAGCAGCTTATCCGGGAGAAGGTATTTT. This codes for CASSLSGRRYF.

This clonotype was counted between two and nine times. The chain carries TRBV7-2 and TRBJ2-1, with 10 bases that match TRBD2. Germline CDR1 SGHTA, CDR2 FQGNSA. The CDR3 runs 14 residues. J lost 4 bases, V lost 5 bases, and 2 bases had no gene match. The CDR3 DNA reads TGTGCCAGCAGCCGACTAGCGGGTTACAATGAGCAGTTCTTC. Translated, it gives CASSRLAGYNEQFF.

This clonotype was observed a handful of times. The genes are TRBV6-1 and TRBJ2-2; 8 bases fit TRBD1. This CDR3 comprises 14 residues. V gave up 10 bases and J gave up 1 base; unmatched junction bases: 5. Germline-derived CDR1 and CDR2 are MNHNS and SASEGT. The CDR3 nucleotides are TGTGCCACCCGGACAGGGAGGAACACCGGGGAGCTGTTTTTT. Translation gives CATRTGRNTGELFF.

This clonotype was seen more than once but under ten times. The V call is TRBV10-3, the J call TRBJ1-2; the match to TRBD1 covers 7 bases. J was trimmed by 6 bases and V by 3 bases; bases with no gene match: 1. The CDR3 is 12 residues long. The germline CDR1 and CDR2 sequences are ENHRY and SYGVKD. CDR3 nucleotide sequence: TGTGCCATCAGTGATCAGGGGGATGGCTACACCTTC. Amino acid sequence: CAISDQGDGYTF.

This clonotype has only a few counts. The chain combines TRBV4-3 with TRBJ1-4; no reliable D call. The CDR3 covers 13 residues. The V gene's germline CDR1 is LGHNA and CDR2 YSLEER. V was shortened by 1 base and J by 8 bases, with 8 bases between the two germline ends. The CDR3 DNA reads TGCGCCAGCAGCCAAGGTAGAGGCGAAAAACTGTTTTTT. Translation: CASSQGRGEKLFF.

The chain is built from TRBV19 and TRBJ2-1; tentatively, D is TRBD2 (5 bases). The V end lost 3 bases, the J end lost 0 bases, and 21 bases lay between the germline ends. This CDR3 has 19 residues. Per germline, CDR1 LNHDA and CDR2 SQIVND (reference sequence). CDR3 coding DNA: TGTGCCAGTAGTATTAGTTTCTTCGGCGGGTGGTGCTCCTACAATGAGCAGTTCTTC. This codes for CASSISFFGGWCSYNEQFF.

This chain joins TRBV7-9 and TRBJ1-5; 9 nucleotides line up with TRBD1. The CDR3 sequence is 15 residues long. J lost 2 bases, V lost 5 bases, and 4 bases had no gene match. Looked up from germline, CDR1 is SEHNR and CDR2 is FQNEAQ (reference sequence). The CDR3 sequence is CASSRTGGRNQPQHF. The CDR3 nucleotides are TGTGCCAGCAGCCGAACAGGGGGCCGCAATCAGCCCCAGCATTTT.

This rearrangement joins TRBV10-3 to TRBJ2-2, with TRBD2 matching over 13 bases. This CDR3 is built from 17 residues. Germline assignment: CDR1 ENHRY and CDR2 SYGVKD. V lost 2 bases, J lost 0 bases, and 0 bases stayed unmatched. The CDR3 DNA reads TGTGCCATCAGTGAGGGACTAGCGGGAGCGAACACCGGGGAGCTGTTTTTT. It specifies CAISEGLAGANTGELFF.